This T cell receptor beta chain is drawn from a study of graft-versus-host responses after intestinal transplantation. Study in general: Multivisceral, liver-intestinal, or isolated intestinal transplants were received by the recipients. Anti-thymocyte globulin induction was given to all recipients, followed by tacrolimus and steroids for around three years. Study findings and constraints: Detection of GvH clones occurred in recipient marrow, and some had their first appearance in ileum or blood. HvG clone declines early post-transplant were associated with peak circulating GvH levels.

Data came from immunoSEQ multiplex PCR; TCRdb stores just in-frame clones and leaves some out. The sample holds about 86,000 clones, 88% seen once. As to this clone: What it binds is not known.

V dropped 5 bases and J dropped 4; count of bases not matched to a gene: 7. Looked up from germline, CDR1 is PRHDT and CDR2 is FYEKMQ (reference sequence). This CDR3 comprises 14 residues. The V call is TRBV13, the J call TRBJ2-5; TRBD2 matches at 7 bases. Sequences were derived from unstimulated CD4+ T cells sorted from spleen or lymph node cells, sampled before transplant. The sequence was obtained from a human donor who was the organ donor for an intestinal transplant. CDR3 coding DNA: TGTGCCAGCAGCATTGCGGGGGAGGGAGAGACCCAGTACTTC. It translates to CASSIAGEGETQYF. The whole variable domain, remainder taken from reference TRBV13 and TRBJ2-5, is AAGVIQSPRHLIKEKRETATLKCYPIPRHDTVYWYQQGPGQDPQFLISFYEKMQSDKGSIPDRFSAQQFSDYHSELNMSSLELGDSALYFCASSIAGEGETQYFGPGTRLLVL.